What follows are 2 T cell receptor beta chains derived from one specimen sequenced in a study of human T cells and chemical hapten exposure. Specified time point: pre-sensitization, week 0. Sample treatment: therapeutic diphenylcyclopropenone sensitization with weekly scalp DPC. One entry per CDR3 protein results from TCRdb running MiXCR on the RACE reads. The table records 240,000 or so distinct CDR3 sequences, approximately 8.4% of them present only once. The specimen comprised whole blood, sampled in connection with sensitization to the hapten diphenylcyclopropenone (DPC). The receptor source for this set is a woman in her forties with alopecia areata. Some clones in this sample may be carry-over from other donors' samples.

This clonotype was counted ten times or more. The chain has TRBV3-1 and TRBJ1-1; no reliable D call. Germline CDR1 reads LGHDT; CDR2 reads YNNKEL (reference sequence). Trimming left V 6 bases short and J 1 base short, with 9 bases between. CDR3 length: 13 amino acids. The CDR3 DNA sequence: TGTGCCAGCAGTTTAGACCCGAACACTGAAGCTTTCTTT. Encoded protein: CASSLDPNTEAFF.

In its sample, this clonotype was seen many times. V usage is TRBV28 and J usage is TRBJ2-7; possibly TRBD2 for D (6 bases). V gave up 4 bases and J gave up 7 bases, with 20 bases separating them. Germline loops: CDR1 MDHEN, CDR2 SYDVKM. There are 15 residues in the CDR3. The CDR3 nucleotides are TGTGCCAGCAGTTCAAGTGGCAGCGGGTACTTTGAGCAGTACTTC. Translating gives CASSSSGSGYFEQYF. Complete variable domain (other parts from reference TRBV28 and TRBJ2-7): DVKVTQSSRYLVKRTGEKVFLECVQDMDHENMFWYRQDPGLGLRLIYFSYDVKMKEKGDIPEGYSVSREKKERFSLILESASTNQTSMYLCASSSSGSGYFEQYFGPGTRLTVT.